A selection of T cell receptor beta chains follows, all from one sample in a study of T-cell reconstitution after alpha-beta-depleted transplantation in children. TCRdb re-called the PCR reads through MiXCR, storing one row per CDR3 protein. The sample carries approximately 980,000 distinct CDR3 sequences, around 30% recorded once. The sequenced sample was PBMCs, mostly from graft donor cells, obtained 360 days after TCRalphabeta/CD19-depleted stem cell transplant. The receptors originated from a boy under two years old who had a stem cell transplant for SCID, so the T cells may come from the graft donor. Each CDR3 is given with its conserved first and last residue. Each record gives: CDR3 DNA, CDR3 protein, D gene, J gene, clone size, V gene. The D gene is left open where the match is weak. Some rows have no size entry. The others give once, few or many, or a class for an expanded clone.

TGCAGTGCTAGCGGGGGGCCGGACACCGGGGAGCTGTTTTTT CSASGGPDTGELFF . TRBJ2-2 . TRBV20-1
TGTGCCAGCAGTCCCCAGCGGGGGGGCCCGGGACTTTACGAGCAGTACTTC CASSPQRGGPGLYEQYF TRBD2 TRBJ2-7 few TRBV12-3/TRBV12-4
TGTGCCAGCAGTTTGACTACAGACGGGTACCAAGAGACCCAGTACTTC CASSLTTDGYQETQYF . TRBJ2-5 few TRBV28
TGTGCCAGCAGCCCCCGACGGACAGTTCGTCCAGAGACCCAGTACTTC CASSPRRTVRPETQYF . TRBJ2-5 . TRBV11-2
TGTGCCAGCATCCCGGGAGTGGGTCCCAGCAATGAGCAGTTCTTC CASIPGVGPSNEQFF . TRBJ2-1 . TRBV6-2/TRBV6-3
TGTGCCAGCTCACCGGACCGCAAGAACACTGAAGCTTTCTTT CASSPDRKNTEAFF . TRBJ1-1 few TRBV18
TGTGCCACCTCTCTCGGGGCTAGACGGGGAGCTGGGGCCAACGTCCTGACTTTC CATSLGARRGAGANVLTF . TRBJ2-6 . TRBV10-3
TGTGCCAGCAGGACCCTCTTAGCGGGGCCATACAATGAGCAGTTCTTC CASRTLLAGPYNEQFF TRBD2 TRBJ2-1 . TRBV2
TGCAGTGCTAGAGATCTCGCCCGTACTAGCGGGGGGTTGCCCTACGAGCAGTACTTC CSARDLARTSGGLPYEQYF TRBD2 TRBJ2-7 few TRBV20-1
TGTGCCAGCAGCCAAGCACCGGGACAGGGTTACAATGAGCAGTTCTTC CASSQAPGQGYNEQFF TRBD1 TRBJ2-1 . TRBV4-2
TGCAGTGCTGGGGACGGTAGCAATCAGCCCCAGCATTTT CSAGDGSNQPQHF . TRBJ1-5 . TRBV20-1
TGTGCCAGCAGCTTTTATCGGGGGCAGGGCACTGAAGCTTTCTTT CASSFYRGQGTEAFF . TRBJ1-1 few TRBV7-9
TGTGCCAGCAGCTTGGACGGAGGGACGACAGATACGCAGTATTTT CASSLDGGTTDTQYF . TRBJ2-3 few TRBV11-2
TGTGCCAGCAGCCCGCTAACAGGGATAGGAGGTTACACCATATATTTT CASSPLTGIGGYTIYF . TRBJ1-3 few TRBV28
TGTGCCAGCAGTCAGGCGGGGGGTTCCTACAATGAGCAGTTCTTC CASSQAGGSYNEQFF TRBD2 TRBJ2-1 few TRBV12-3/TRBV12-4
TGTGCCAGCAGCCAATCTTTAGGGGTTGGATCACCCCTCCACTTT CASSQSLGVGSPLHF . TRBJ1-6 . TRBV3-1
TGTGCCAGCAGCTTTAGAGCAGGGTACAGCTCCTACAATGAGCAGTTCTTC CASSFRAGYSSYNEQFF . TRBJ2-1 . TRBV5-6
TGTGCCAGCAGCCGAGGGGCCTTCCAAGAGACCCAGTACTTC CASSRGAFQETQYF . TRBJ2-5 few TRBV7-2
TGTGCCAGCACTTGGGCCGACATGGGCAATGAGCAGTTCTTC CASTWADMGNEQFF . TRBJ2-1 few TRBV2
TGTGCCAGTAGGTTGGGGACTTCAGAGACCCAGTACTTC CASRLGTSETQYF . TRBJ2-5 few TRBV19
TGTGCCAGCAGCCTAGGTCCCGGGACTAGCGGGGGCCCCGGGTTCTACCAAGAGACCCAGTACTTC CASSLGPGTSGGPGFYQETQYF TRBD2 TRBJ2-5 . TRBV7-6
TGTGCCGGAACAGGGGGCTGGATGAACACTGAAGCTTTCTTT CAGTGGWMNTEAFF TRBD1 TRBJ1-1 . TRBV19
TGCGCCAGCAGCCAACTAAACGACAGGGTGCAGGAGGAAAAACTGTTTTTT CASSQLNDRVQEEKLFF TRBD1 TRBJ1-4 . TRBV4-3
TGCAGTGCTAGAGATAGGAGGAGTCGGCGGGCTTTCTTT CSARDRRSRRAFF . TRBJ1-1 . TRBV20-1
TGTGCCAGCAGCTTAGACGGACTAGCGGGGGGGGTTCCCTACAATGAGCAGTTCTTC CASSLDGLAGGVPYNEQFF TRBD2 TRBJ2-1 . TRBV11-2
TGTGCCAGCAGTCCAACGGCATCCCCTAACAATGAGCAGTTCTTC CASSPTASPNNEQFF . TRBJ2-1 . TRBV11-2
TGTGCCAGCAGCCCGACCGGACTCCGGACCTACAATGAGCAGTTCTTC CASSPTGLRTYNEQFF . TRBJ2-1 . TRBV12-3/TRBV12-4
TGTGCCAGCAGTTTCCTGAATGGCGGGGGGGTGGGGCCGGAGACCCAGTACTTC CASSFLNGGGVGPETQYF TRBD2 TRBJ2-5 . TRBV12-3/TRBV12-4
TGCGCCAGCAGCTCAACACTAGCGGGAGTAGACGAGCAGTACTTC CASSSTLAGVDEQYF TRBD2 TRBJ2-7 . TRBV5-1
TGTGCCAGCAGCCAAGATGAGTATCACTACGAGCAGTACTTC CASSQDEYHYEQYF . TRBJ2-7 . TRBV3-1
TGCAGTGCACCGGGACGGACCAAAAACATTCAGTACTTC CSAPGRTKNIQYF . TRBJ2-4 . TRBV20-1
TGTGCCAGCAGTTACTCGAACCGGGGAACAAGCGGGGAGCTGTTTTTT CASSYSNRGTSGELFF . TRBJ2-2 . TRBV6-5
TGTGCCAGTAGTATAGCGGCAGGGAAAGGTGGCTACACCTTC CASSIAAGKGGYTF . TRBJ1-2 few TRBV19
TGTGCTAGTGATGGAGCGTCTGGAAACACCATATATTTT CASDGASGNTIYF . TRBJ1-3 few TRBV12-5
TGCGCCAGCAGTGAGTCGACAGGTCACTACGAGCAGTACTTC CASSESTGHYEQYF . TRBJ2-7 few TRBV10-1
TGTGCCATCAGCACAGACATCGACTACGAGCAGTACTTC CAISTDIDYEQYF . TRBJ2-7 few TRBV10-3
TGCAGCGTTGCGAAGGGCGCGAACACTGAAGCTTTCTTT CSVAKGANTEAFF . TRBJ1-1 few TRBV29-1
TGTGCCAGCAGCCGGACTAGCGGGTCCCAAGAGACCCAGTACTTC CASSRTSGSQETQYF TRBD2 TRBJ2-5 . TRBV5-5
TGCAGTGCTAGAGGCGTCGAGCGGTCCACAGATACGCAGTATTTT CSARGVERSTDTQYF . TRBJ2-3 few TRBV20-1
TGTGCCAGCAGTAGGGGGCCTGGAGGCATGAACACTGAAGCTTTCTTT CASSRGPGGMNTEAFF TRBD1 TRBJ1-1 few TRBV6-2/TRBV6-3
TGCGCCAGCAGCCAGAGCGGGGGGCACGAAGATACGCAGTATTTT CASSQSGGHEDTQYF TRBD2 TRBJ2-3 . TRBV5-1
TGTGCCACCAAACTAGCGGGGGGTACCGGGGAGCTGTTTTTT CATKLAGGTGELFF TRBD2 TRBJ2-2 . TRBV15
TGTGCCAGCAAGGGACAGAGCACTGAAGCTTTCTTT CASKGQSTEAFF TRBD1 TRBJ1-1 . TRBV2
TGCGCCAGCAGATTTGGACCCTCCGGGGCCTTACAAGAGACCCAGTACTTC CASRFGPSGALQETQYF . TRBJ2-5 few TRBV5-1
TGTGCCAGCACCACGCGGTGGGAGACCCAGTACTTC CASTTRWETQYF . TRBJ2-5 . TRBV12-3/TRBV12-4
TGCAGCGTCGAGATCTCTCTAGCCAAAAACATTCAGTACTTC CSVEISLAKNIQYF . TRBJ2-4 . TRBV29-1
TGCGCCAGCGGATGGGGGGGGAACACCGGGGAGCTGTTTTTT CASGWGGNTGELFF TRBD2 TRBJ2-2 . TRBV10-1